The entry that follows covers one T cell receptor beta chain sequence. Its matching antigen is unknown. This sample was taken from a study of cytomegalovirus exposure and HLA in healthy donors. Findings and limits, study-wide: Rates of TCR association differed by HLA locus in a later analysis, with DRB1 highest and HLA-C lowest. High specificity and sensitivity for cytomegalovirus status were reported for the classifier.

The germline V and J ends were trimmed by 6 bases and 4 bases, with 7 bases remaining between them. There are 12 residues in the CDR3. The germline V gene encodes CDR1 MDHEN and CDR2 SYDVKM. PCR used 60 Vbeta primers and 13 Jbeta primers. The method was immunoSEQ multiplex PCR; TCRdb's version includes in-frame clones alone and lacks a portion of them. This table has around 150,000 clones, 75% to 80% appearing once. The chain carries TRBV28 and TRBJ1-3; the D is unclear. This receptor was taken from a woman in her forties or fifties in good health and CMV-seropositive. Input material: PBMCs. CDR3 in DNA: TGTGCCAGCAGAATACAAGGAAACACCATATATTTT. This codes for CASRIQGNTIYF.